The 22 T cell receptor beta chains reported below all come from one sample, sequenced in a study of monozygotic twins with cystic fibrosis (dated by TCRdb to 2020 to 2023). Receptor amplification or capture employed the immunoSEQ multiplex PCR assay. The source is immuneACCESS, and TCRdb retained only in-frame sequences with V and J called. Part of the clones is not carried over; for the studies checked, unresolved V genes explain less than half of this, and the remainder is unexplained. The sample table lists 20,000 to 25,000 clones, approximately 97% of them with a count of one. The ten largest clones represent 0.15% of the sample. Source material: blood. These receptors originate from a girl aged 10 to 17 with cystic fibrosis.

The genes are TRBV7-2 and TRBJ2-5; 11 nucleotides match TRBD2. CDR3 length: 15 amino acids. Germline lookup yields CDR1 SGHTA and CDR2 FQGNSA. Trimming removed 0 bases from V and 5 bases from J; junction bases left unmatched: 2. This CDR3 reads CASSLASGRGETQYF. The DNA for the CDR3 is TGTGCCAGCAGCTTAGCTAGCGGGAGGGGTGAGACCCAGTACTTC.

The CDR3 spells CASSVESPGNTIYF. The CDR3 nucleotides read TGTGCCAGCAGCGTTGAGAGCCCTGGAAACACCATATATTTT. The chain has TRBV9 and TRBJ1-3; D not resolved. This CDR3 has 14 amino acids. Between the trimmed V and J ends, which lost 2 bases and 2 bases, there was a span of 8 bases. CDR1 is SGDLS and CDR2 is YYNGEE in the germline V gene. Full variable domain (outside the CDR3, taken from reference TRBV9 and TRBJ1-3): DSGVTQTPKHLITATGQRVTLRCSPRSGDLSVYWYQQSLDQGLQFLIQYYNGEERAKGNILERFSAQQFPDLHSELNLSSLELGDSALYFCASSVESPGNTIYFGEGSWLTVV.

This clone has only one observation. This chain uses TRBV4-3 with TRBJ1-3; D gene uncertain. CDR3 length: 15 amino acids. Germline V CDR1 and CDR2: LGHNA, YSLEER. V lost 3 bases and J lost 1, with 10 bases in between. This CDR3 is CASSHGVGSGNTIYF. In DNA form, the CDR3 reads TGCGCCAGCAGCCACGGGGTGGGTTCTGGAAACACCATATATTTT.

V usage is TRBV10-3 and J usage is TRBJ1-3; the match to TRBD1 covers 7 bases. J was trimmed by 4 bases and V by 2 bases; bases with no gene match: 8. From germline, CDR1 is ENHRY and CDR2 SYGVKD. The CDR3 loop spans 16 amino acids. The CDR3 DNA sequence: TGTGCCATCAGTGAGGAAGACAGGGAGAACGGAAACACCATATATTTT. This translates into CAISEEDRENGNTIYF.

This chain joins TRBV2 and TRBJ2-7, with 7 bases that match TRBD1. CDR3 length equals 15 residues. With V trimmed by 4 bases and J by 0 bases, 6 bases remained unmatched. CDR1 is SNHLY and CDR2 is FYNNEI in the germline V gene. CDR3 in amino acids: CASSGGQKSSYEQYF. The CDR3 DNA is TGTGCCAGCAGTGGGGGACAGAAGAGCTCCTACGAGCAGTACTTC.

This rearrangement joins TRBV5-6 to TRBJ2-1; the D is unclear. The germline V gene encodes CDR1 SGHDT and CDR2 YYEEEE. V was clipped by 5 bases and J by 7 bases, with 10 bases between them. The CDR3 runs to 12 residues. The chain's CDR3 is CASSSLGNEQFF. The CDR3 nucleotides are TGTGCCAGCAGTTCCCTGGGGAATGAGCAGTTCTTC.

This chain links TRBV9 with TRBJ1-4, with TRBD1 matching over 7 bases. This CDR3 has 17 residues. V trimming: 0 bases; J trimming: 0 bases; junction bases outside the gene matches: 5. Germline CDR1 reads SGDLS; CDR2 reads YYNGEE. The CDR3 protein is CASSVGGGAATNEKLFF. CDR3 in DNA: TGTGCCAGCAGCGTAGGAGGGGGCGCGGCAACTAATGAAAAACTGTTTTTT.

The rearrangement links TRBV28 to TRBJ1-4; the D gene is possibly TRBD1 (6 bases). CDR1 is MDHEN and CDR2 is SYDVKM in the germline V gene. Deletions cut 4 bases from V and 7 bases from J, with 16 bases between. This CDR3 contains 15 residues. The CDR3 sequence is CASSSYSGEAEKLFF. CDR3 nucleotide sequence: TGTGCCAGCAGTTCCTACTCAGGGGAGGCTGAAAAACTGTTTTTT.

The CDR3 coding sequence is TGTGCCAGCAGCTTAGGGACAGCGGACACCTACAATGAGCAGTTCTTC. Its protein product is CASSLGTADTYNEQFF. This chain connects TRBV7-6 to TRBJ2-1; D perhaps matches TRBD1 (6 bases). This CDR3 has 16 amino acids. Deletions cut 1 base from V and 2 bases from J, with 12 bases between. The germline V gene has CDR1 SGHVS and CDR2 FNYEAQ. The whole variable domain, filled in from reference TRBV7-6 and TRBJ2-1, reads GAGVSQSPRYKVTKRGQDVALRCDPISGHVSLYWYRQALGQGPEFLTYFNYEAQQDKSGLPNDRFSAERPEGSISTLTIQRTEQRDSAMYRCASSLGTADTYNEQFFGPGTRLTVL.

CDR3 sequence: CASSQDQGLAGGTDTQYF. DNA of the CDR3: TGCGCCAGCAGCCAAGATCAAGGACTAGCGGGAGGAACAGATACGCAGTATTTT. The chain joins TRBV4-3 to TRBJ2-3, with TRBD2 matching 14 bases. There are 18 residues in the CDR3. J gave up 3 bases and V 0 bases, and 5 bases lay outside the gene matches. Germline CDR1 LGHNA, CDR2 YSLEER.

The chain links TRBV7-8 to TRBJ2-5, with D perhaps TRBD1 or TRBD2 (6 bases each). Per germline, CDR1 SGHVS and CDR2 FQNEAQ. Trimming stripped 1 base from V and 2 bases from J, with 11 bases between. The CDR3 length is 15 residues. CDR3 region: CASSLGRGQQETQYF. In nucleotides, the CDR3 is TGTGCCAGCAGCTTAGGACGGGGGCAACAAGAGACCCAGTACTTC.

The V and J genes are TRBV5-1 and TRBJ2-5, with 8 bases fitting TRBD1. Germline trimming cut 2 bases from V and 0 bases from J; bases unmatched to any gene: 15. The V gene's germline CDR1 is SGHRS and CDR2 YFSETQ. The CDR3 runs 19 residues. The CDR3 bases are TGCGCCAGCAGCTTCCCTAGGACAGGGAAGGCGGGGTACCAAGAGACCCAGTACTTC. This codes for CASSFPRTGKAGYQETQYF. Using reference TRBV5-1 and TRBJ2-5 for the parts outside the CDR3, the full variable domain is KAGVTQTPRYLIKTRGQQVTLSCSPISGHRSVSWYQQTPGQGLQFLFEYFSETQRNKGNFPGRFSGRQFSNSRSEMNVSTLELGDSALYLCASSFPRTGKAGYQETQYFGPGTRLLVL.

This sequence joins TRBV25-1 and TRBJ2-3; no clear D. The V end was cut by 6 bases, the J end by 3 bases, with 7 bases between. The CDR3 length is 12 residues. CDR1 MGHDK and CDR2 SYGVNS come from the germline V gene. In DNA, the CDR3 is TGTGCCAGCAGCCAAGGGACAGATACGCAGTATTTT. Translated: CASSQGTDTQYF. Full variable domain (outside the CDR3, taken from reference TRBV25-1 and TRBJ2-3): EADIYQTPRYLVIGTGKKITLECSQTMGHDKMYWYQQDPGMELHLIHYSYGVNSTEKGDLSSESTVSRIRTEHFPLTLESARPSHTSQYLCASSQGTDTQYFGPGTRLTVL.

The chain links TRBV6-6 to TRBJ1-1, with D perhaps matching TRBD1 (6 bases). Germline CDR1 MNHNY, CDR2 SVGAGI (reference sequence). The length of the CDR3 is 14 residues. The V and J ends lost 2 bases and 2 bases respectively, with 9 bases between them. This CDR3 is CASSYRQVNTEAFF. CDR3 DNA: TGTGCCAGCAGTTACCGACAGGTAAACACTGAAGCTTTCTTT.

The chain is built from TRBV29-1 and TRBJ1-1; 11 bases fit TRBD1. Unmatched junction bases numbered 5, after V lost 6 bases and J lost 5 bases. CDR3 length: 13 amino acids. Germline V gene sequence: CDR1 SQVTM, CDR2 ANQGSEA. The CDR3 coding sequence is TGCAGCGTGGTGGGACAGGGGGAGACTGAAGCTTTCTTT. This translates into CSVVGQGETEAFF.

The chain combines TRBV5-6 with TRBJ2-7; 7 positions agree with TRBD1. Germline values: CDR1 SGHDT, CDR2 YYEEEE. Losses at the gene ends were 0 bases for V and 6 bases for J; bases not matched to a gene: 12. There are 16 residues in the CDR3. Here the CDR3 DNA reads TGTGCCAGCAGCTTGGTCGCGTTCAGGGGGTACTCCGAGCAGTACGTC. It yields the protein CASSLVAFRGYSEQYV.

The chain joins TRBV29-1 to TRBJ2-2; possibly TRBD2 for D (9 bases). Deletions cut 7 bases from V and 7 bases from J, with 16 bases between. The CDR3 sequence is 13 residues long. CDR1 SQVTM and CDR2 ANQGSEA come from the germline V gene. The CDR3 DNA reads as TGCAGCGCTTCTAGCGGGACAGGCGGGGAGCTGTTTTTT. Its protein is CSASSGTGGELFF.

The chain uses TRBV29-1 and TRBJ2-7; D might be TRBD1 or TRBD2, each matching 5 bases. This CDR3 is built from 13 residues. CDR1 SQVTM and CDR2 ANQGSEA come from the germline V gene. V dropped 5 bases and J dropped 7 bases, with 18 bases sitting between them. CDR3 sequence (DNA): TGCAGCGTTTCACCGGGGCCTCAAGGGGAGCAGTACTTC. Its translation: CSVSPGPQGEQYF.

The rearrangement uses TRBV9 and TRBJ2-2; D ambiguous. Trimming stripped 2 bases from V and 1 base from J, with 9 bases between. Germline V lookup: CDR1 SGDLS, CDR2 YYNGEE. The CDR3 is 15 residues long. The CDR3 loop reads CASSVREWNTGELFF. CDR3 nucleotides: TGTGCCAGCAGCGTTAGGGAATGGAACACCGGGGAGCTGTTTTTT.

The rearrangement uses TRBV10-1 and TRBJ2-3, with D possibly being TRBD1 (6 bases). V shed 3 bases and J shed 2 bases, with 9 bases lying between them. Germline V gene lookup returns CDR1 WNHNN and CDR2 SYGVQD (reference sequence). This CDR3 region has 14 residues. The CDR3 DNA reads as TGCGCCAGCAGTGATGGGACACCCACAGATACGCAGTATTTT. Translation: CASSDGTPTDTQYF.

The chain is built from TRBV5-1 and TRBJ2-1; TRBD1 aligns across 12 bases. The CDR3 runs 17 residues. Germline CDR1 and CDR2: SGHRS and YFSETQ. V lost 0 bases and J lost 7; bases outside the gene matches: 8. Here the CDR3 reads CASSLGLGQGAVNEQFF. The CDR3 coding sequence is TGCGCCAGCAGCTTGGGATTGGGACAGGGGGCGGTTAATGAGCAGTTCTTC.

The chain employs TRBV7-2 and TRBJ2-7; D possibly uses TRBD1 or TRBD2 (5 bases each). V was pared by 1 base and J by 4 bases, with 14 bases between. CDR1 and CDR2 from the germline V gene are SGHTA and FQGNSA. The CDR3 covers 15 residues. The CDR3 sequence: CASSLGPGPKYEQYF. As DNA, the CDR3 is TGTGCCAGCAGCTTAGGGCCGGGACCCAAATACGAGCAGTACTTC.